The source of this T cell receptor (beta chain) is a study of T cell repertoires in cytomegalovirus infection. Background on the study: Matching HLA type, along with CMV infection, was indicated by public TCR beta signatures.

This clonotype was counted ten times or more. TCRdb redid the calling of the reads with MiXCR, one entry per CDR3 protein. The sample lists about 360,000 distinct CDR3 sequences, around 18% occurring once. V dropped 3 bases and J dropped 9 bases, with 15 bases sitting between them. CDR1 is SGHTA and CDR2 is FQGNSA in the germline V gene. The CDR3 is 14 residues long. This clonotype was obtained from a human donor in good health (CMV status not recorded). Some clones in this sample may be carry-over from other donors' samples. The genes are TRBV7-2 and TRBJ1-5; possibly TRBD1 for D (6 bases). Sequenced input: PBMCs. This CDR3 reads CASSFTQGIWPQHF. The CDR3 nucleotides read TGTGCCAGCAGCTTTACCCAGGGGATTTGGCCCCAGCATTTT.